This entry describes one T cell receptor (beta chain). No antigen is known for it. This sample was taken from a study of cytomegalovirus exposure and HLA in healthy donors. CDR3 length: 15 residues. Germline CDR1 reads SGHRS; CDR2 reads YFSETQ. J was trimmed by 5 bases and V by 5 bases; bases with no gene match: 5. The PCR made use of 60 Vbeta and 13 Jbeta primers. Only in-frame clones appear in the TCRdb table, and some are missing; sequencing was by immunoSEQ multiplex PCR. The table records tens of thousands of clones, more than 70% of them present only once. Points from the study as a whole: It was in a later analysis that TCR association rates were seen to vary by HLA locus, highest for DRB1 and lowest for HLA-C. TCR beta chains associated with HLA were, in a later analysis, more clonally expanded than equally common others. Later genetic work tied a missense DCLRE1C variant to beta-chain V and J trimming. Association of 16,951 TCR beta sequences with HLA alleles was found at 0.05 false discovery rate in a later analysis.

Sequencing input: PBMCs. This chain connects TRBV5-1 to TRBJ1-5; 12 bases agree with TRBD1. The source is a woman in her forties in good health and CMV-seropositive. The CDR3 sequence is CASSSGTGGDQPQHF. CDR3 coding DNA: TGCGCCAGCAGTTCCGGGACAGGGGGCGATCAGCCCCAGCATTTT.